The 5 T cell receptor beta chains in this list originate from one sample, sequenced in a study of neurological immune-mediated disorders. A single record per CDR3 protein comes from TCRdb applying MiXCR to the 5' RACE reads. The table includes 55,000 to 65,000 distinct CDR3 sequences, around a tenth detected once. Time point reported: longitudinal time-point 2. Sequencing was done on a sample of PBMCs. These receptors were taken from a man aged 25 to 45 in good health.

This clonotype was recorded at least ten times. This chain connects TRBV5-5 to TRBJ1-1; 8 bases align to TRBD1. CDR3 length equals 15 residues. V shed 3 bases and J 0 bases; nucleotides not matched to a gene: 4. Per germline, CDR1 SGHKS and CDR2 YYEKEE (reference sequence). The DNA of the CDR3 is TGTGCCAGCAGCTCCACAGGGGGTCTGAACACTGAAGCTTTCTTT. It encodes CASSSTGGLNTEAFF.

This clonotype was picked up many times. The rearrangement links TRBV30 to TRBJ1-3, with TRBD1 identical over 7 bases. J was trimmed by 0 bases and V by 5 bases; bases with no gene match: 4. The CDR3 is 14 amino acids. Germline CDR1 and CDR2: GTSNPN and SVGIG (reference sequence). CDR3 sequence: CAWGDRTSGNTIYF. DNA for the CDR3: TGTGCCTGGGGGGACAGAACCTCTGGAAACACCATATATTTT.

This clonotype was detected ten times or more. The chain couples TRBV10-3 to TRBJ1-2; D is perhaps TRBD1 (6 bases). Per the germline V gene, CDR1 is ENHRY and CDR2 is SYGVKD. V lost 0 bases and J lost 3, with 14 bases in between. The CDR3 has 16 amino acids. The CDR3 DNA reads TGTGCCATCAGTGAGTCGGGGGGGCAGGGTGACTATGGCTACACCTTC. This encodes CAISESGGQGDYGYTF.

This clonotype was recorded a few times. V is TRBV6-1 and J is TRBJ2-1, with 7 positions matching TRBD1. Trimming removed 4 bases from V and 5 bases from J; junction bases left unmatched: 8. There are 15 residues in the CDR3. Looked up from germline, CDR1 is MNHNS and CDR2 is SASEGT. DNA of the CDR3: TGTGCCAGCAGTGGACAGACAGGGATTAACAATGAGCAGTTCTTC. As protein: CASSGQTGINNEQFF.

With respect to this clonotype: This could be a read error, since a much larger clone is one nucleotide away. This sequence joins TRBV7-9 and TRBJ2-7; 7 nucleotides line up with TRBD2. The CDR3 consists of 13 residues. Germline CDR1 and CDR2: SEHNR and FQNEAQ (reference sequence). After removal of 11 bases from V and 0 bases from J, the junction contained 7 bases not matched to a gene. The CDR3 bases are TGTGCCTGTGCCCGGGGGGACTCCTACGAGCAGTACTTC. This translates into CACARGDSYEQYF.